In its sample, the clone carrying this TCR beta chain was seen many times. The sample is drawn from a study of T cells in Graves' hyperthyroidism and ophthalmopathy. What was amplified from RNA transcripts were TCR beta CDR3 regions. The TCR CDR3 was amplified in a first-round RT-PCR using the HTBI primer set. TCRdb reanalysed the multiplex PCR reads using MiXCR and keeps one entry per CDR3 protein. The data contain 550,000 to 800,000 distinct CDR3 sequences, 17% of them singletons. Germline CDR1 is SGHRS and CDR2 is YFSETQ. Losses at the gene ends were 3 bases for V and 3 bases for J; bases not matched to a gene: 9. This CDR3 region has 16 residues.

Sequenced sample: blood. The chain recombines TRBV5-1 with TRBJ2-3, with 8 bases aligning to TRBD2. This TCR was recovered from a man aged 45-60 years with Graves' hyperthyroidism. The CDR3 sequence: CASSSGTGGPTDTQYF. CDR3 bases: TGCGCCAGCAGCTCGGGTACGGGAGGGCCGACAGATACGCAGTATTTT.